This TCR beta chain was identified during a study of cytomegalovirus exposure and HLA in healthy donors. This CDR3 has 21 amino acids. The germline gives CDR1 SGHTA, CDR2 FQGTGA. The V end was cut by 3 bases, the J end by 0 bases, with 29 bases between. PCR used 60 Vbeta primers and 13 Jbeta primers. Sequencing used immunoSEQ multiplex PCR; TCRdb keeps in-frame clones, though not all of them. The table for this sample gives 45,000 to 60,000 clones. The chain links TRBV7-3 to TRBJ1-1, with a weak D call TRBD1 (6 bases). The sequenced sample consisted of PBMCs. This receptor was identified in a middle-aged woman in good health and CMV-seronegative. The CDR3 protein is CASSLLPLPWNRENMNTEAFF. The CDR3, as DNA: TGTGCCAGCAGCTTGCTACCTTTGCCTTGGAACAGGGAAAACATGAACACTGAAGCTTTCTTT.